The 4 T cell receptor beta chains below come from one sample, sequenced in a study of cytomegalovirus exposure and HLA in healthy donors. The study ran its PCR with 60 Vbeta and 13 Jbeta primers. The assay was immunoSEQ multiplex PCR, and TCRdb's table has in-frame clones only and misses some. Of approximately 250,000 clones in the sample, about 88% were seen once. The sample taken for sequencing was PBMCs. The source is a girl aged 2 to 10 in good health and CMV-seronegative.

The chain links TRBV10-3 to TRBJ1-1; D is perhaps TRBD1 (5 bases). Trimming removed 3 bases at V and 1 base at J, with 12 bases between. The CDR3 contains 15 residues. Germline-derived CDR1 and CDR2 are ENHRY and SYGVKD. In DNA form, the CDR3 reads TGTGCCATCAGTGAAGGGGTATATCAGAACACTGAAGCTTTCTTT. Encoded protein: CAISEGVYQNTEAFF.

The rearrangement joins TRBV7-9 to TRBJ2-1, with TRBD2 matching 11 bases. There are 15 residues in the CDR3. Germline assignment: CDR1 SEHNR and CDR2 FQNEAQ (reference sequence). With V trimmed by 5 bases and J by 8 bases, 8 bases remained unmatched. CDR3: CASSPGTSGIHEQFF. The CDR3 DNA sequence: TGTGCCAGCAGCCCAGGGACTAGCGGAATCCATGAGCAGTTCTTC.

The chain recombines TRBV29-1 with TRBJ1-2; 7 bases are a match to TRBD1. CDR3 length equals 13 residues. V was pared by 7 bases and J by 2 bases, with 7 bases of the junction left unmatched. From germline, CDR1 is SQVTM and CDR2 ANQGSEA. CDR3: CSASGGRNYGYTF. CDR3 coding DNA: TGCAGCGCCTCAGGGGGAAGGAACTATGGCTACACCTTC.

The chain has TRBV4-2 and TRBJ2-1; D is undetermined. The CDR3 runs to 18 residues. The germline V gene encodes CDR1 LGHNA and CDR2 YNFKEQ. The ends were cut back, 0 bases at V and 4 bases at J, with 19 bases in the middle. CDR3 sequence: CASSQEVVNSWVYNEQFF. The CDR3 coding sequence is TGTGCCAGCAGCCAAGAAGTGGTGAATAGCTGGGTTTACAATGAGCAGTTCTTC.